This TCR beta chain was captured by sequencing in a study of early T cells in non-severe SARS-CoV-2 infection. As for the study in general: Alpha and beta chains were unpaired, from unsorted whole-blood bulk RNA.

Study-wide points: Missing private and CD4 specificities, VDJdb matching favored anti-spike CD8 responses.

Molecules of cDNA were individually given unique molecular identifiers that were attached to them. TCRdb re-called the 5' RACE reads through MiXCR, storing one row per CDR3 protein. This sample has about 52,000 distinct CDR3 sequences, with about 11% found just once. This clonotype occurred many times. Its specificity is not known. Germline loops: CDR1 MNHNY, CDR2 SVGAGI (reference sequence). CDR3 size: 14 residues. The V gene end was trimmed by 8 bases and the J gene end by 5 bases; junction bases not matched to a gene: 12. J is TRBJ2-7 and V is TRBV6-6, with 7 bases aligning to TRBD1. The material sequenced was whole blood. This sequence was found in an adult who was a healthcare worker with PCR-confirmed SARS-CoV-2 infection or an uninfected control (not recorded which). The CDR3 DNA reads as TGTGCCAGCCGACCGGGACAGAGGGCAGACGAGCAGTACTTC. Translation: CASRPGQRADEQYF.